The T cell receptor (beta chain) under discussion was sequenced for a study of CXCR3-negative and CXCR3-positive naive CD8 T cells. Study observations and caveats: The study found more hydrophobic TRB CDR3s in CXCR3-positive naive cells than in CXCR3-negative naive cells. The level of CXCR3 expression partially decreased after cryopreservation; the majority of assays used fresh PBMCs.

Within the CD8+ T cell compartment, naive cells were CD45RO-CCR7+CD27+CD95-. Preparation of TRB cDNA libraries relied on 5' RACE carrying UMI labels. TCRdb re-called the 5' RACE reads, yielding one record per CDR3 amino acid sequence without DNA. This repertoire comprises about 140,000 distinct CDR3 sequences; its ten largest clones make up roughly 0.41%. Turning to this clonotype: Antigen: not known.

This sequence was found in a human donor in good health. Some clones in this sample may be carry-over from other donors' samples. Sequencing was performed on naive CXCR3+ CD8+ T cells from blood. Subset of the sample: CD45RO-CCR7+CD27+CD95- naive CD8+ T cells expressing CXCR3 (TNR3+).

CDR3 amino acids: CASSGTGGPYGYTF. This rearrangement joins TRBV7-9 to TRBJ1-2; TCRdb gives TRBD1 as the D gene, but with no DNA this cannot be confirmed. The CDR3 is 14 residues long. Germline values: CDR1 SEHNR, CDR2 FQNEAQ (reference sequence). Full variable domain (remainder filled in from reference TRBV7-9 and TRBJ1-2): DTGVSQNPRHKITKRGQNVTFRCDPISEHNRLYWYRQTLGQGPEFLTYFQNEAQLEKSRLLSDRFSAERPKGSFSTLEIQRTEQGDSAMYLCASSGTGGPYGYTFGSGTRLTVV.